The 3 T cell receptor beta chains listed next were all sequenced from one sample in a study of regulatory T cells in long-lasting Graves disease (dated by TCRdb to the early 2020s). Library preparation was by multiplex PCR. Sequencing used an Illumina HiSeq 4000. CDR3 regions were amplified by Arm-PCR with iRepertoire HTBI primers to construct TCR beta libraries. The public sequencing data were trimmed at Q25 with fastp and processed into clonotypes with MiXCR by TCRdb, which kept only in-frame beta chains. Rows with one shared CDR3 protein collapse into an entry with the most common genes and DNA. This sample lists about 400,000 distinct CDR3 sequences; 15% to 20% were detected once. The top ten clones comprise 20% of the sample. Interpreted using the paper, the time point label stands for: newly diagnosed GD, antithyroid drugs for less than 3 months. For both TCR sequencing and RNA sequencing, RNA was extracted from PBMCs using TRIzol.

Another study also made use of these data, one on T cells in Graves' hyperthyroidism and ophthalmopathy.

The sequencing used peripheral blood mononuclear cells (PBMCs), collected at new diagnosis, from a patient treated with antithyroid drugs. The receptor source for this set is a woman aged 18 to 35 with Graves disease. Donor details come from another sample of the same person, matched by shared clones.

The chain carries TRBV18 and TRBJ2-1; 8 positions agree with TRBD1. With 4 bases clipped from V and 7 bases from J, the junction kept 6 bases outside the gene matches. Germline values: CDR1 KGHSH, CDR2 LQKENI. The CDR3 covers 14 residues. This chain's CDR3 is CASSLGQGWNEQFF. The DNA for the CDR3 is TGTGCCAGCTCACTCGGACAGGGTTGGAATGAGCAGTTCTTC.

This clonotype showed up just a few times. V is TRBV12-3 or TRBV12-4 and J is TRBJ1-1; the D gene is possibly TRBD1 (5 bases). The CDR3 sequence is 14 residues long. V shed 10 bases and J shed 1 base, with 16 bases lying between them. The CDR3 nucleotides read TGTGCCACCTATAGGTCGGGGGAGAACACTGAAGCTTTCTTT. This codes for CATYRSGENTEAFF.

The chain employs TRBV5-1 and TRBJ2-3; 9 bases agree with TRBD1. Germline lookup yields CDR1 SGHRS and CDR2 YFSETQ. The CDR3 extends over 16 amino acids. V lost 4 bases to trimming and J lost 3 bases; unmatched junction nucleotides: 9. CDR3 bases: TGCGCCAGCAGCGCCGGGACAGGGAGTCAAACAGATACGCAGTATTTT. Protein sequence: CASSAGTGSQTDTQYF.